The 9 T cell receptor beta chains reported below all come from one sample, sequenced in a study of blood T cells in healthy people across ages (dated by TCRdb to the mid-2010s). Library preparation used 5' RACE. The reads were generated on an Illumina HiSeq 2500. A second PCR of roughly 7 to 11 cycles was performed with a sample-barcoded 5' primer and a J-beta primer mix. TCRdb redid the processing of the public reads, applying fastp at Q25 and MiXCR, and retained in-frame beta chains. CDR3 protein duplicates are merged, each entry listing the most common genes and DNA. The sample yields around 900,000 distinct CDR3 sequences; 29% were counted once. The ten largest clones take up roughly 17% of the sample. The sample taken for sequencing was blood. The source is a woman older than 75 in good health.

CDR3 sequence reads: CASSRRGWETQYF. The CDR3 DNA reads as TGTGCCAGCAGCCGACGGGGTTGGGAGACCCAGTACTTC. The chain employs TRBV11-3 and TRBJ2-5, with D perhaps matching TRBD2 (5 bases). Germline V gives CDR1 SGHNT, CDR2 YENEEA. The CDR3 spans 13 residues. The ends were cut back, 5 bases at V and 5 bases at J, with 12 bases in the middle.

This clonotype was seen many times. The genes are TRBV3-1 and TRBJ2-1, with 8 bases aligning to TRBD1. Germline CDR1 LGHDT, CDR2 YNNKEL (reference sequence). The CDR3 has 13 residues. Losses at the gene ends were 1 base for V and 9 bases for J; bases not matched to a gene: 2. CDR3 amino acids: CASSQGTGSEQFF. The CDR3 bases are TGTGCCAGCAGCCAAGGGACAGGGAGTGAGCAGTTCTTC.

This clonotype has only a few counts. J is TRBJ1-1 and V is TRBV12-3 or TRBV12-4, with no clear D. This CDR3 region has 12 residues. With 10 bases removed from V and 3 bases from J, the gap between germline ends came to 12 bases. CDR3: CATTGWDTEAFF. As DNA, the CDR3 is TGTGCCACCACGGGCTGGGACACTGAAGCTTTCTTT.

This clonotype has a count of ten or more. This chain links TRBV5-1 with TRBJ1-2; D ambiguous. Trimming shortened V by 0 bases and J by 0 bases, and 6 bases separated the two germline ends. There are 14 residues in the CDR3. CDR1 SGHRS and CDR2 YFSETQ come from the germline V gene. The CDR3, as DNA: TGCGCCAGCAGCTTGGAGACTCCTAACTATGGCTACACCTTC. Translated, it gives CASSLETPNYGYTF.

The chain is built from TRBV11-3 and TRBJ1-1, with 9 bases matching TRBD1. The germline gives CDR1 SGHNT, CDR2 YENEEA. J was trimmed by 0 bases and V by 5 bases; bases with no gene match: 4. The CDR3 is 15 amino acids. CDR3 loop: CASSTRDRVNTEAFF. The CDR3 DNA sequence: TGTGCCAGCAGCACCCGGGACAGGGTGAACACTGAAGCTTTCTTT. Drawing the rest from reference TRBV11-3 and TRBJ1-1, the complete variable domain is EAGVVQSPRYKIIEKKQPVAFWCNPISGHNTLYWYLQNLGQGPELLIRYENEEAVDDSQLPKDRFSAERLKGVDSTLKIQPAELGDSAVYLCASSTRDRVNTEAFFGQGTRLTVV.

This chain uses TRBV12-3 or TRBV12-4 with TRBJ2-5; D remains unclear. V shed 3 bases and J shed 5 bases, with 10 bases lying between them. The CDR3 runs 13 residues. The CDR3 DNA sequence: TGTGCCAGCAGTTTCTATGGGTGGGAGACCCAGTACTTC. Translation gives CASSFYGWETQYF.

In this sample, this clonotype turned up once. This rearrangement joins TRBV6-2 or TRBV6-3 to TRBJ2-5, with D unclear. With the DNA end fitting TRBJ2-7 better, the J assignment may be wrong. The germline gives CDR1 MNHEY, CDR2 SVGEGT. This CDR3 contains 14 residues. CDR3 sequence reads: CASSLAGPTYEQYF. The CDR3 DNA is TGTGCCAGCAGTTTAGCAGGACCTACCTACGAGCAGTACTTC.

This clonotype has at least ten counts. The chain is built from TRBV7-2 and TRBJ1-3, with 8 bases that match TRBD1. The trim removed 3 bases at V and 7 bases at J, leaving 5 bases unmatched. The CDR3 runs to 14 residues. Germline V gives CDR1 SGHTA, CDR2 FQGNSA. The DNA for the CDR3 is TGTGCCAGCAGCTTTGACAGGGGAGGGAACACCATATATTTT. Protein: CASSFDRGGNTIYF.

This clonotype was picked up many times. The chain joins TRBV20-1 to TRBJ2-3, with 10 bases fitting TRBD2. Germline V CDR1 and CDR2: DFQATT, SNEGSKA (reference sequence). V lost 5 bases to trimming and J lost 7 bases; unmatched junction nucleotides: 9. The CDR3 is 14 residues long. CDR3 bases: TGCAGTGCTGGAGCGGGGGGGCCATTTCATACGCAGTATTTT. Translated, it gives CSAGAGGPFHTQYF.